One sample yielded the 21 T cell receptor beta chains listed below, sequenced in a study of cytomegalovirus exposure and HLA in healthy donors (dated by TCRdb to about 2017). The library was generated by the immunoSEQ multiplex PCR assay. What TCRdb holds here is the immuneACCESS table cut down to in-frame rearrangements. Part of the clones is not present; checked against another copy, under half of the missing clones reflect an unresolved V gene, and the others are unexplained. The sample yields 130,000 to 150,000 clones; about 91% were counted once. The ten largest clonotypes hold just under 8% of the sample. Sequenced: PBMCs. These receptors all come from a woman younger than 35 in good health and CMV-seropositive.

This clone has only one observation. CDR3 sequence (DNA): TGTGCCAGCAGCTTAGTAGCGGGGGGGGATACGCAGTATTTT. It yields the protein CASSLVAGGDTQYF. The chain links TRBV7-2 to TRBJ2-3; 11 nucleotides align to TRBD2. Trimming cost V 1 base and J 6 bases; bases outside gene matches: 0. The CDR3 is 14 amino acids. Looked up from germline, CDR1 is SGHTA and CDR2 is FQGNSA.

The chain uses TRBV4-1 and TRBJ1-1; no clear D gene. Trimming shortened V by 0 bases and J by 1 base, and 6 bases separated the two germline ends. This CDR3 region has 14 residues. Germline loops: CDR1 MGHRA, CDR2 YSYEKL. DNA for the CDR3: TGCGCCAGCAGCCAAGACCCGGGGAACACTGAAGCTTTCTTT. It codes for CASSQDPGNTEAFF.

The chain combines TRBV7-2 with TRBJ1-6; TRBD1 agrees at 8 bases. Germline CDR1 and CDR2: SGHTA and FQGNSA. The CDR3 loop spans 12 amino acids. V was clipped by 5 bases and J by 11 bases; unmatched bases: 2. CDR3 nucleotide sequence: TGTGCCAGCAGCCAGGACAGGGCACCCCTCCACTTT. This translates into CASSQDRAPLHF.

V and J are TRBV6-1 and TRBJ2-7; no clear D gene. CDR1 MNHNS and CDR2 SASEGT come from the germline V gene. The CDR3 runs 11 residues. Between the trimmed V and J ends, which lost 2 bases and 10 bases, there was a span of 9 bases. The CDR3 sequence: CASSEWAEQYF. In nucleotides, the CDR3 is TGTGCCAGCAGTGAATGGGCAGAACAGTACTTC.

The V and J genes are TRBV15 and TRBJ2-1, with 7 nucleotides matching TRBD2. This CDR3 spans 15 amino acids. The V segment lost 4 bases and the J segment 2 bases; nucleotides outside the gene matches: 5. The germline V gene encodes CDR1 LNHNV and CDR2 YYDKDF (reference sequence). The DNA for the CDR3 is TGTGCCACCAGCATCGGGCGGGGGACCTACAATGAGCAGTTCTTC. It is translated as CATSIGRGTYNEQFF.

The chain links TRBV7-9 to TRBJ2-3; D may be TRBD1 (5 bases). This CDR3 is built from 14 residues. V dropped 0 bases and J dropped 3 bases, with 7 bases sitting between them. Per germline, CDR1 SEHNR and CDR2 FQNEAQ (reference sequence). CDR3 nucleotides: TGTGCCAGCAGCTTAGCGGGGCGAACAGATACGCAGTATTTT. Protein sequence: CASSLAGRTDTQYF. Using reference TRBV7-9 and TRBJ2-3 for the parts outside the CDR3, the full variable domain is DTGVSQNPRHKITKRGQNVTFRCDPISEHNRLYWYRQTLGQGPEFLTYFQNEAQLEKSRLLSDRFSAERPKGSFSTLEIQRTEQGDSAMYLCASSLAGRTDTQYFGPGTRLTVL.

DNA of the CDR3: TGCGCCAGCAGCCAGAGCGGGACTGGTAGCACAGATACGCAGTATTTT. This translates into CASSQSGTGSTDTQYF. This rearrangement joins TRBV4-1 to TRBJ2-3, with TRBD2 identical over 7 bases. This CDR3 is 16 amino acids long. Per germline, CDR1 MGHRA and CDR2 YSYEKL. V was pared by 3 bases and J by 0 bases, with 6 bases of the junction left unmatched.

This clone came up a few times. The chain couples TRBV2 to TRBJ2-3, with 8 bases fitting TRBD2. The germline CDR1 and CDR2 sequences are SNHLY and FYNNEI. The CDR3 covers 15 residues. V was pared by 10 bases and J by 0 bases, with 9 bases of the junction left unmatched. CDR3 nucleotides: TGTGCCACCACCGGGACTAGGACTAGCACAGATACGCAGTATTTT. Its protein is CATTGTRTSTDTQYF.

This chain uses TRBV25-1 with TRBJ1-2, with D hard to call. V was clipped by 5 bases and J by 4 bases, with 8 bases between them. Germline V gene data show CDR1 as MGHDK and CDR2 as SYGVNS. The CDR3 consists of 12 residues. The CDR3 region is CASSQVSYGYTF. The CDR3 DNA sequence: TGTGCCAGCAGTCAAGTGAGCTATGGCTACACCTTC.

This chain links TRBV5-1 with TRBJ2-2; a weak D match, TRBD1 (6 bases). Trimming shortened V by 0 bases and J by 7 bases, and 16 bases separated the two germline ends. The germline V gene has CDR1 SGHRS and CDR2 YFSETQ. The CDR3 has 16 residues. This chain's CDR3 is CASSLAGDPRGGELFF. The CDR3 DNA follows: TGCGCCAGCAGCTTGGCAGGGGACCCTCGGGGCGGGGAGCTGTTTTTT. Together with reference TRBV5-1 and TRBJ2-2, the CDR3 gives the full variable domain: KAGVTQTPRYLIKTRGQQVTLSCSPISGHRSVSWYQQTPGQGLQFLFEYFSETQRNKGNFPGRFSGRQFSNSRSEMNVSTLELGDSALYLCASSLAGDPRGGELFFGEGSRLTVL.

The V call is TRBV5-1, the J call TRBJ2-2; D is unclear. The CDR3 is made up of 14 amino acids. Trimming removed 2 bases from V and 4 bases from J, with 9 bases in between. Per germline, CDR1 SGHRS and CDR2 YFSETQ. CDR3 in DNA: TGCGCCAGCAGCTTCCCCTATGGCACCGGGGAGCTGTTTTTT. It specifies CASSFPYGTGELFF.

The rearrangement links TRBV27 to TRBJ2-1; 8 nucleotides agree with TRBD2. CDR3 length: 14 residues. Germline V gives CDR1 MNHEY, CDR2 SMNVEV (reference sequence). Trimming at V came to 8 bases and at J to 5 bases, leaving 8 bases not matched to a gene. The DNA for the CDR3 is TGTGCCAGCCACAGCGGGGGTCATAACAATGAGCAGTTCTTC. Translating it yields CASHSGGHNNEQFF.

The V and J genes are TRBV28 and TRBJ2-3, with a possible D match to TRBD1 (6 bases). V was shortened by 2 bases and J by 0 bases, with 9 bases between the two germline ends. Germline CDR1 is MDHEN and CDR2 is SYDVKM. CDR3 size: 15 residues. The CDR3 protein is CASSLGQGSTDTQYF. In nucleotides, the CDR3 is TGTGCCAGCAGTTTAGGGCAGGGGAGCACAGATACGCAGTATTTT.

This sequence joins TRBV5-1 and TRBJ2-1; 8 bases map to TRBD2. The CDR3 is 17 amino acids. In germline, CDR1 is SGHRS, CDR2 YFSETQ. V was pared by 0 bases and J by 1 base, with 6 bases of the junction left unmatched. Here the CDR3 reads CASSLGASGPSYNEQFF. In DNA form, the CDR3 reads TGCGCCAGCAGCTTGGGGGCTAGCGGGCCGTCCTACAATGAGCAGTTCTTC.

The V and J genes are TRBV5-6 and TRBJ2-5; 10 bases are a match to TRBD2. J was trimmed by 2 bases and V by 4 bases; bases with no gene match: 14. The germline V gene encodes CDR1 SGHDT and CDR2 YYEEEE. The CDR3 has 18 amino acids. CDR3 loop: CASSLPWLAGERQETQYF. For the CDR3, the DNA is TGTGCCAGCAGCCTACCGTGGCTAGCGGGGGAGAGGCAAGAGACCCAGTACTTC. Together with reference TRBV5-6 and TRBJ2-5, the CDR3 gives the full variable domain: DAGVTQSPTHLIKTRGQQVTLRCSPKSGHDTVSWYQQALGQGPQFIFQYYEEEERQRGNFPDRFSGHQFPNYSSELNVNALLLGDSALYLCASSLPWLAGERQETQYFGPGTRLLVL.

This rearrangement joins TRBV4-3 to TRBJ2-2, with TRBD1 identical over 8 bases. This CDR3 region has 16 residues. Germline CDR1 reads LGHNA; CDR2 reads YSLEER. With 1 base clipped from V and 6 bases from J, the junction kept 7 bases outside the gene matches. The CDR3 loop reads CASSQGQGALAGELFF. CDR3 nucleotide sequence: TGCGCCAGCAGCCAAGGGCAGGGGGCGCTGGCCGGGGAGCTGTTTTTT.

As DNA, the CDR3 is TGTGCCAGCAGCTTAGTTGGGGGGTCCTATGGCTACACCTTC. It translates to CASSLVGGSYGYTF. The chain is built from TRBV7-2 and TRBJ1-2; D perhaps matches TRBD1 (5 bases). This CDR3 is built from 14 residues. Trimming left V 1 base short and J 4 bases short, with 10 bases between. From germline, CDR1 is SGHTA and CDR2 FQGNSA.

The rearrangement joins TRBV5-1 to TRBJ1-1, with D perhaps TRBD1 (5 bases). The CDR3 loop spans 13 amino acids. The germline CDR1 and CDR2 sequences are SGHRS and YFSETQ. Between the trimmed V and J ends, which lost 2 bases and 3 bases, there was a span of 8 bases. The CDR3 DNA follows: TGCGCCAGCAGCTTCGGCAGGGACACTGAAGCTTTCTTT. Translating it yields CASSFGRDTEAFF.

The V call is TRBV4-1, the J call TRBJ1-3, with 8 bases matching TRBD1. V lost 1 base and J lost 0; bases outside the gene matches: 5. CDR1 MGHRA and CDR2 YSYEKL come from the germline V gene. The CDR3 consists of 17 residues. This chain's CDR3 is CASSQGDTGGSGNTIYF. CDR3 DNA sequence: TGCGCCAGCAGCCAAGGCGATACAGGGGGCTCTGGAAACACCATATATTTT.

CDR3 protein: CASSQSSAGRGSNQPQHF. As DNA, the CDR3 is TGTGCCAGCAGCCAAAGCTCCGCGGGGAGAGGGAGCAATCAGCCCCAGCATTTT. This chain connects TRBV4-2 to TRBJ1-5, with D unclear. This CDR3 has 18 amino acids. V was shortened by 2 bases and J by 1 base, with 18 bases between the two germline ends. Germline V gives CDR1 LGHNA, CDR2 YNFKEQ.

V gene TRBV28 combines with J gene TRBJ2-7; TRBD2 matches 12 bases. There are 17 residues in the CDR3. With 3 bases clipped from V and 1 base from J, the junction kept 7 bases outside the gene matches. CDR1 and CDR2 (germline): MDHEN, SYDVKM. CDR3 in amino acids: CASSFTTGTSGSYEQYF. The CDR3 DNA sequence: TGTGCCAGCAGTTTCACGACCGGGACTAGCGGGTCCTACGAGCAGTACTTC. The full variable domain, completed using reference TRBV28 and TRBJ2-7, is DVKVTQSSRYLVKRTGEKVFLECVQDMDHENMFWYRQDPGLGLRLIYFSYDVKMKEKGDIPEGYSVSREKKERFSLILESASTNQTSMYLCASSFTTGTSGSYEQYFGPGTRLTVT.